A selection of T cell receptor beta chains follows, all from one sample in a study of cytomegalovirus exposure and HLA in healthy donors. The repertoire was sequenced with immunoSEQ multiplex PCR; TCRdb's copy has only in-frame clones and lacks some. The sample consists of around 50,000 clones, just under 85% of them appearing once. What was sequenced was PBMCs. The receptors come from a man in his fifties or sixties in good health and CMV-seronegative. Each CDR3 is given with its conserved first and last residue. D genes are given only for firm matches. Rows may omit the clone size; those that give it use once, few, many or a size class.

size: NA; D: NA; V: TRBV4-1; J: TRBJ2-1; DNA: TGCGCCAGCAGCCAAGATGGGCCGGGGGGCCCCTACAATGAGCAGTTCTTC; CDR3: CASSQDGPGGPYNEQFF
size: NA; D: TRBD2; V: TRBV6-4; J: TRBJ2-1; DNA: TGTGCCAGCAGTGACTCGACTAGCGGGGGGGCTGAGCAGTTCTTC; CDR3: CASSDSTSGGAEQFF
size: NA; D: NA; V: TRBV28; J: TRBJ1-5; DNA: TGTGCCAGCAGTTTAGGCCCGGCGGGCCAGCCCCAGCATTTT; CDR3: CASSLGPAGQPQHF
size: NA; D: TRBD2; V: TRBV28; J: TRBJ2-7; DNA: TGTGCCAGCAGCCTAGCGGGGGGCCCCTACGAGCAGTACTTC; CDR3: CASSLAGGPYEQYF
size: once; D: NA; V: TRBV15; J: TRBJ1-5; DNA: TGTGCCACCAGCAGAGGTCCCGCCCCAGGACAGCCCCAGCATTTT; CDR3: CATSRGPAPGQPQHF
size: NA; D: TRBD1; V: TRBV5-1; J: TRBJ2-6; DNA: TGCGCCAGCAGCTCGCTCGTGACAGGGGCTGGGGCCAACGTCCTGACTTTC; CDR3: CASSSLVTGAGANVLTF
size: NA; D: NA; V: TRBV6-1; J: TRBJ2-7; DNA: TGTGCCAGCAGTAAACGCAGCGGAACCTCCTACGAGCAGTACTTC; CDR3: CASSKRSGTSYEQYF
size: NA; D: NA; V: TRBV18; J: TRBJ2-7; DNA: TGTGCCAGCTCACTGGCGGGGTACTCCTACGAGCAGTACTTC; CDR3: CASSLAGYSYEQYF
size: NA; D: NA; V: TRBV7-8; J: TRBJ1-5; DNA: TGTGCCAGCAGCTTAGTTGCAGGGCCCAGCAATCAGCCCCAGCATTTT; CDR3: CASSLVAGPSNQPQHF
size: once; D: NA; V: TRBV30; J: TRBJ1-6; DNA: TGTGCCTGGAGGTCATGGGGCTCTAATTCACCCCTCCACTTT; CDR3: CAWRSWGSNSPLHF
size: NA; D: NA; V: TRBV28; J: TRBJ2-7; DNA: TGTGCCAGCAGTTTCTCCTGGGGGGACAGTTCCTACGAGCAGTACTTC; CDR3: CASSFSWGDSSYEQYF
size: NA; D: NA; V: TRBV11-2; J: TRBJ2-5; DNA: TGTGCCAGCAGCGGTACAGGGCAACCGTGGGAGACCCAGTACTTC; CDR3: CASSGTGQPWETQYF
size: NA; D: TRBD1; V: TRBV7-9; J: TRBJ2-2; DNA: TGTGCCAGCAGTTTCAAGGGACAGGGGGCAACCGGGGAGCTGTTTTTT; CDR3: CASSFKGQGATGELFF
size: NA; D: NA; V: TRBV7-2; J: TRBJ2-7; DNA: TGTGCCAGCAGCCTGGTCGGGCAGGGGTCTTCCGAGCAGTACTTC; CDR3: CASSLVGQGSSEQYF
size: NA; D: NA; V: TRBV2; J: TRBJ2-5; DNA: TGTGCCGGAGAGGGACAAACCCAAGAGACCCAGTACTTC; CDR3: CAGEGQTQETQYF
size: NA; D: NA; V: TRBV19; J: TRBJ1-4; DNA: TGTGCCAGTAGGAGATGGGAAAAACTGTTTTTT; CDR3: CASRRWEKLFF
size: few; D: NA; V: TRBV30; J: TRBJ2-5; DNA: TGTGCCTGGAGTGTCGGGGGAGAGACCCAGTACTTC; CDR3: CAWSVGGETQYF
size: NA; D: TRBD2; V: TRBV5-6; J: TRBJ2-3; DNA: TGTGCCAGCAGCTTGCTAACTAGCGGGGGAAGGGGGACAGATACGCAGTATTTT; CDR3: CASSLLTSGGRGTDTQYF
size: few; D: NA; V: TRBV2; J: TRBJ2-7; DNA: TGTGCCAGCAGGTTTCAGGGCTCCTACGAGCAGTACTTC; CDR3: CASRFQGSYEQYF
size: NA; D: NA; V: TRBV4-1; J: TRBJ1-4; DNA: TGCGCCAGCAGCCTACTACAGGGTTATAATGAAAAACTGTTTTTT; CDR3: CASSLLQGYNEKLFF
size: NA; D: NA; V: TRBV27; J: TRBJ2-3; DNA: TGTGCCAGCAGCCTAACTAGCAGAATCACAGATACGCAGTATTTT; CDR3: CASSLTSRITDTQYF
size: NA; D: NA; V: TRBV29-1; J: TRBJ1-2; DNA: TGCAGCACCCAGGAGGGGATCAGGAATGGCTACACCTTC; CDR3: CSTQEGIRNGYTF